Listed below are T cell receptor beta chains from one sample, sequenced in a study of shared clonotypes between healthy human individuals. The assay was immunoSEQ multiplex PCR, and TCRdb's table has in-frame clones only and misses some. This table holds 2 million or so clones, 85% to 95% found once. The sequenced sample consisted of naive CD8+ T cells sorted from blood. The receptors originated from a man younger than 35 in good health. Each CDR3 is given with its conserved first and last residue. Fields, in order: J gene, V gene, clone size, D gene, CDR3 DNA, CDR3 protein. A D gene is named only where the DNA matches it firmly. Size tells how often a clone was seen (once, few, many) or the class of an expanded clone, and some rows leave it out.

j_call: TRBJ2-5; v_call: TRBV7-6; clone_size: -; d_call: -; cdr3_nt: TGTGCCAGCAGCTTCCCATCGGGGCAAGAGACCCAGTACTTC; cdr3_aa: CASSFPSGQETQYF
j_call: TRBJ1-3; v_call: TRBV13; clone_size: -; d_call: -; cdr3_nt: TGTGCCAGCAGCGAGGGAAACACCATATATTTT; cdr3_aa: CASSEGNTIYF
j_call: TRBJ2-7; v_call: TRBV19; clone_size: -; d_call: -; cdr3_nt: TGTGCCAGTAGGGACAGATCCTCCTACGAGCAGTACTTC; cdr3_aa: CASRDRSSYEQYF
j_call: TRBJ1-2; v_call: TRBV28; clone_size: -; d_call: TRBD1; cdr3_nt: TGTGCCAGCAGTCGCCCCGACAGGGAGGTAGGCTACACCTTC; cdr3_aa: CASSRPDREVGYTF
j_call: TRBJ2-7; v_call: TRBV4-1; clone_size: -; d_call: -; cdr3_nt: TGCGCCAGCAGCCCCCTATTAGGGGGAGGCTACGAGCAGTACTTC; cdr3_aa: CASSPLLGGGYEQYF
j_call: TRBJ2-3; v_call: TRBV27; clone_size: -; d_call: TRBD2; cdr3_nt: TGTGCCAGCAGGACTAGCGGTTCAGATACGCAGTATTTT; cdr3_aa: CASRTSGSDTQYF
j_call: TRBJ1-2; v_call: TRBV29-1; clone_size: -; d_call: TRBD1; cdr3_nt: TGCAGCGTTGAAGAGCAGGGGGGGGCAGACTATGGCTACACCTTC; cdr3_aa: CSVEEQGGADYGYTF
j_call: TRBJ1-1; v_call: TRBV6-1; clone_size: -; d_call: -; cdr3_nt: TGTGCCAGCAGTGGCTACACGAACACTGAAGCTTTCTTT; cdr3_aa: CASSGYTNTEAFF
j_call: TRBJ2-7; v_call: TRBV7-6; clone_size: -; d_call: -; cdr3_nt: TGTGCCAGCAGCCCATTTGGACGGGCCTACGAGCAGTACTTC; cdr3_aa: CASSPFGRAYEQYF
j_call: TRBJ1-6; v_call: TRBV6-1; clone_size: -; d_call: -; cdr3_nt: TGTGCCAGCAGTGAATGGGGGGGCGCTGGGTTATCACCCCTCCACTTT; cdr3_aa: CASSEWGGAGLSPLHF
j_call: TRBJ2-5; v_call: TRBV9; clone_size: -; d_call: -; cdr3_nt: TGTGCCAGCAGCGTATGGGGCAGCGGAAAAGAGACCCAGTACTTC; cdr3_aa: CASSVWGSGKETQYF
j_call: TRBJ1-1; v_call: TRBV4-1; clone_size: -; d_call: -; cdr3_nt: TGCGCCAGCAGCGAATCAGGGGTTGGGGACACTGAAGCTTTCTTT; cdr3_aa: CASSESGVGDTEAFF
j_call: TRBJ2-7; v_call: TRBV12-5; clone_size: -; d_call: -; cdr3_nt: TGTGCTAGTGGTTTGGCCGATGGAACCTACGAGCAGTACTTC; cdr3_aa: CASGLADGTYEQYF
j_call: TRBJ2-1; v_call: TRBV27; clone_size: -; d_call: TRBD1; cdr3_nt: TGTGCCAGCAGTTTCTTACAGGGGGACCCTAAATACAATGAGCAGTTCTTC; cdr3_aa: CASSFLQGDPKYNEQFF
j_call: TRBJ1-1; v_call: TRBV5-6; clone_size: -; d_call: -; cdr3_nt: TGTGCCAGCAGCTTGGGCGGGGACACTGAAGCTTTCTTT; cdr3_aa: CASSLGGDTEAFF
j_call: TRBJ2-7; v_call: TRBV15; clone_size: -; d_call: -; cdr3_nt: TGTGCCACCAGCAGAGGTGACGGGGTCTCCTACGAGCAGTACTTC; cdr3_aa: CATSRGDGVSYEQYF
j_call: TRBJ1-6; v_call: TRBV7-3; clone_size: few; d_call: TRBD1; cdr3_nt: TGTGCCAGCAGCCTAAGAGTACTTAGGGGGCGCGGGTCACCCCTCCACTTT; cdr3_aa: CASSLRVLRGRGSPLHF
j_call: TRBJ1-4; v_call: TRBV7-8; clone_size: -; d_call: -; cdr3_nt: TGTGCCAGCAGCTTAGAGGGATTCGCAACTAATGAAAAACTGTTTTTT; cdr3_aa: CASSLEGFATNEKLFF
j_call: TRBJ2-6; v_call: TRBV13; clone_size: -; d_call: -; cdr3_nt: TGTGCCAGCAGTTGGACTGCCTTGGGGGTTGGGGCCAACGTCCTGACTTTC; cdr3_aa: CASSWTALGVGANVLTF
j_call: TRBJ2-7; v_call: TRBV30; clone_size: -; d_call: -; cdr3_nt: TGTGCCTGGACCATGGGGGGCGAGCAGTACTTC; cdr3_aa: CAWTMGGEQYF
j_call: TRBJ2-1; v_call: TRBV29-1; clone_size: -; d_call: -; cdr3_nt: TGCAGCGTTGAATCACAGGGGAGGGACCACAATGAGCAGTTCTTC; cdr3_aa: CSVESQGRDHNEQFF
j_call: TRBJ2-1; v_call: TRBV6-6; clone_size: -; d_call: -; cdr3_nt: TGTGCCAGCAGTTACTCTGGCGTGAGGTATAACAATGAGCAGTTCTTC; cdr3_aa: CASSYSGVRYNNEQFF
j_call: TRBJ2-7; v_call: TRBV30; clone_size: -; d_call: TRBD1; cdr3_nt: TGTGCTTGGGATCTGGGACAGGGTGGTTCCGAGCAGTACTTC; cdr3_aa: CAWDLGQGGSEQYF
j_call: TRBJ2-3; v_call: TRBV9; clone_size: -; d_call: TRBD2; cdr3_nt: TGTGCCAGCAGCGGTAGCGGGTTCACAGATACGCAGTATTTT; cdr3_aa: CASSGSGFTDTQYF